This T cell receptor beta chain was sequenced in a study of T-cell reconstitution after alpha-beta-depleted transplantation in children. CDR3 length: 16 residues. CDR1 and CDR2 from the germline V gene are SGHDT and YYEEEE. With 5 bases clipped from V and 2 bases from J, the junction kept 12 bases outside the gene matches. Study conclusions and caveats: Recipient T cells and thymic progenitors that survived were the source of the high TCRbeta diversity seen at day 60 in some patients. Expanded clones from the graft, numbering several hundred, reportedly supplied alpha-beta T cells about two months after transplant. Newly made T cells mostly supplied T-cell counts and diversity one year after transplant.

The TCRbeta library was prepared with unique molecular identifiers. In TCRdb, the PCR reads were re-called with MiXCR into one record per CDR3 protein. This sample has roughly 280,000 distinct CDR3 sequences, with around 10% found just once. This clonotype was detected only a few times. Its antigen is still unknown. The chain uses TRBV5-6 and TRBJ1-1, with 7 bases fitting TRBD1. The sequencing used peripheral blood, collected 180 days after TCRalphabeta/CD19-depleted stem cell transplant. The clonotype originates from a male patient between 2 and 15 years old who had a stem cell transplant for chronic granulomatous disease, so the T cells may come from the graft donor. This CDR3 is CASSFVPGQPNTEAFF. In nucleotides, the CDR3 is TGTGCCAGCAGTTTTGTGCCGGGACAGCCAAACACTGAAGCTTTCTTT.